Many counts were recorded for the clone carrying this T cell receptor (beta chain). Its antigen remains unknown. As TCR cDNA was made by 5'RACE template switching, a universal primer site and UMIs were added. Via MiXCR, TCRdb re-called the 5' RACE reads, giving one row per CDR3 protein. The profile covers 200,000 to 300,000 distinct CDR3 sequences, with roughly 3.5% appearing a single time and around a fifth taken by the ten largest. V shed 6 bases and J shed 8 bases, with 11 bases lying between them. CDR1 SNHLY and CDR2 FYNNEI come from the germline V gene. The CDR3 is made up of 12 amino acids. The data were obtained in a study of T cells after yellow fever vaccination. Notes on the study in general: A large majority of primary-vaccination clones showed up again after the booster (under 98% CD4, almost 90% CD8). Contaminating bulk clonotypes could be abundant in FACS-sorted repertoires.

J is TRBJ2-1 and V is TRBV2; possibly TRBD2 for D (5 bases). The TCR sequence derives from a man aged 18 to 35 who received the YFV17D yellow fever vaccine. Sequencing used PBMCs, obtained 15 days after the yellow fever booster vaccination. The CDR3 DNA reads TGTGCCAGCAGGGAAATGGAGGATGAGCAGTTCTTC. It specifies CASREMEDEQFF.